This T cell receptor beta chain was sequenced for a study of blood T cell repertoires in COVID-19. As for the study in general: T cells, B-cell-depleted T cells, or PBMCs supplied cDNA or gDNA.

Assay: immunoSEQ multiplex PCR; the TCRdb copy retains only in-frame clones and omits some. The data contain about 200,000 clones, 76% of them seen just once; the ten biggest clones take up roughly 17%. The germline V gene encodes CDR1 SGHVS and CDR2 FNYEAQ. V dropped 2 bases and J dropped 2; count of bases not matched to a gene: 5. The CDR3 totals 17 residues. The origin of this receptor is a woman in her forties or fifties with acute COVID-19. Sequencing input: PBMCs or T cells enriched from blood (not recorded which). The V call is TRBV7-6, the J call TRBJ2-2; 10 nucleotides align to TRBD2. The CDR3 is CASSLKRGGPNTGELFF. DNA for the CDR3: TGTGCCAGCAGCTTAAAGCGGGGGGGCCCAAACACCGGGGAGCTGTTTTTT.